This T cell receptor beta chain was captured in a study of T cell responses to AZD1222 COVID-19 vaccine. General study findings and limits: The donor cohort was predominantly white British with a female majority, and clonal diversity may have been underestimated. Repertoire collection took place solely once the T cell response had peaked.

This CDR3 region has 16 residues. Per the germline V gene, CDR1 is SGHKS and CDR2 is YYEKEE (reference sequence). Trimming pared 0 bases from V and 4 bases from J, leaving 16 bases between. The table came from immunoSEQ multiplex PCR; TCRdb's copy has only in-frame clones and leaves some out. The profile shows over 110,000 clones, under 90% of them singletons. Second-dose recipients at about 4 or about 12 weeks were treated as one pooled group. Points on this clone: As yet, its antigen is unknown.

The gene calls are TRBV5-5 and TRBJ1-1; unclear D gene. Sample: peripheral blood, taken 28 days after the second AZD1222 dose. The source of this sequence is an adult who received the AZD1222 COVID-19 vaccine. CDR3 in amino acids: CASSLGARALGTEAFF. CDR3 bases: TGTGCCAGCAGCTTGGGGGCTAGAGCTTTAGGCACTGAAGCTTTCTTT.